This TCR beta chain was captured by sequencing in a study of blood T cell repertoires in COVID-19. The overall study: Collection of acute and convalescent COVID-19 samples took place in the United States, Italy and Spain.

Per the authors' pipeline: Nucleated cell counts were estimated from reference gene primer amplification. Measured with immunoSEQ multiplex PCR; TCRdb has only the in-frame clones, and not every one. D and trimming were read from the DNA, whereas the V and J calls and clone size are those reported in that table. In the table there are approximately 260,000 clones, roughly 88% of which are singletons. V gave up 5 bases and J gave up 2 bases; unmatched junction bases: 9. Germline lookup yields CDR1 LNHDA and CDR2 SQIVND (reference sequence). CDR3 length equals 15 residues. The Seattle patients, enrolled during active infection, were followed longitudinally.

Sequences were obtained from peripheral blood. The rearrangement uses TRBV19 and TRBJ2-7, with 7 bases fitting TRBD2. The sequence came from a woman in her 70s with COVID-19, enrolled during active disease. The DNA of the CDR3 is TGTGCCAGTAGTCCGCTTGCGGGGGACGCCTACGAGCAGTACTTC. This translates into CASSPLAGDAYEQYF.